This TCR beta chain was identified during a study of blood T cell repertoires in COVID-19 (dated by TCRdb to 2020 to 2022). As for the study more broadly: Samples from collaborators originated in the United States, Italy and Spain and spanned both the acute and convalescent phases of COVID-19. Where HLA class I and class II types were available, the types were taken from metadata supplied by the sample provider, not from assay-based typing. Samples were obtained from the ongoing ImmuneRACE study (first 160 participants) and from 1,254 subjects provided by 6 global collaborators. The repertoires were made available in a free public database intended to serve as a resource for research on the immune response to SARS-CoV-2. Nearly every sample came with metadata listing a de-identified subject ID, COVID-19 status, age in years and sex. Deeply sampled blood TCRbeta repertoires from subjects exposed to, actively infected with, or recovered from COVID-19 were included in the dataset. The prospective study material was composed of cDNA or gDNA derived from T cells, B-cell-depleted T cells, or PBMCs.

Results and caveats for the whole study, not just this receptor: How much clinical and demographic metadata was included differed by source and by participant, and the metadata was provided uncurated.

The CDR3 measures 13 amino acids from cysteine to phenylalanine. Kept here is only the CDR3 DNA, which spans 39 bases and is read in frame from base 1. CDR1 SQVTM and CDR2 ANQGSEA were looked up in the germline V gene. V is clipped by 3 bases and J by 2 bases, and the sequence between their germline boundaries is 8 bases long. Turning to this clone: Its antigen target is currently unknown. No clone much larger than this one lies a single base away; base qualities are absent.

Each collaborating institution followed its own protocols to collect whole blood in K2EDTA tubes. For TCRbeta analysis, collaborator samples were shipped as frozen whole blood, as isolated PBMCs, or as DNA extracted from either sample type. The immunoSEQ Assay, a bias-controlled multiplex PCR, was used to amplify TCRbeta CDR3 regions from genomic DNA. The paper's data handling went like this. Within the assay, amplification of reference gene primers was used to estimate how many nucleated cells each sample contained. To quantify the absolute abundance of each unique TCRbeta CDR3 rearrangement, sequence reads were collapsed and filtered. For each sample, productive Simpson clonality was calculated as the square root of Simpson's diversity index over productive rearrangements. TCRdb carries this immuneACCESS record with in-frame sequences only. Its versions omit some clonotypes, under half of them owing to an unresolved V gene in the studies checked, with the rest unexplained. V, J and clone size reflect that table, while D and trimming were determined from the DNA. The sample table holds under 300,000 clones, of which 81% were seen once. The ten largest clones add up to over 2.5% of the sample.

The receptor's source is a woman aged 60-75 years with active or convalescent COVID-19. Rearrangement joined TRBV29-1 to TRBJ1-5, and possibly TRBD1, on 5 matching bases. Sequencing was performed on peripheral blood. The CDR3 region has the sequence CSVDPGGNQPQHF. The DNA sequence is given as TGCAGCGTTGACCCGGGGGGCAATCAGCCCCAGCATTTT.